These 21 T cell receptor beta chains came from one sample sequenced in a study of blood T cell repertoires in COVID-19. Assay used: immunoSEQ multiplex PCR; TCRdb lists only in-frame clones, some missing. The table includes 200,000 to 250,000 clones, 80% detected once. Source material: peripheral blood. The receptors were sampled from a human donor in a cohort sampled during active COVID-19.

The chain has TRBV7-2 and TRBJ2-7; 8 nucleotides align to TRBD2. Per germline, CDR1 SGHTA and CDR2 FQGNSA. This CDR3 has 16 residues. V lost 4 bases to trimming and J lost 2 bases; unmatched junction nucleotides: 10. CDR3 loop: CASSSKTSAQAYEQYF. The CDR3 region has the DNA TGTGCCAGCAGCTCCAAGACTAGCGCACAGGCCTACGAGCAGTACTTC.

About this clone: Compared with germline, one end of the junction differs, possibly owing to a read error. This sample includes further DNA sequences coding for the same CDR3. CDR3 residues: CASSDGGQGNYGYTF. The CDR3 DNA reads as TGTGCCAGCAGTGACGGCGGACAGGGTAACTATGGTTACACCTTC. The rearrangement uses TRBV2 and TRBJ1-2, with 8 bases fitting TRBD1. The V gene's germline CDR1 is SNHLY and CDR2 FYNNEI. The CDR3 has 15 residues.

The CDR3 loop is CSVEPSGGYQETQYF. CDR3 coding DNA: TGCAGCGTTGAGCCTAGCGGGGGGTACCAAGAGACCCAGTACTTC. The chain combines TRBV29-1 with TRBJ2-5, with 11 bases that match TRBD2. The ends lost 3 bases at V and 0 bases at J; junction bases unmatched: 3. The CDR3 contains 15 residues. Germline CDR1 SQVTM, CDR2 ANQGSEA.

This clone was picked up a small number of times. V is TRBV5-1 and J is TRBJ2-7; 13 bases fit TRBD2. CDR3 length: 19 residues. Germline V lookup: CDR1 SGHRS, CDR2 YFSETQ. Trimming removed 4 bases from V and 0 bases from J; junction bases left unmatched: 13. CDR3: CASSPLGGLAGKFSYEQYF. For the CDR3, the DNA is TGCGCCAGCAGCCCCTTGGGGGGACTAGCGGGAAAATTCTCCTACGAGCAGTACTTC. Looking up the rest from reference TRBV5-1 and TRBJ2-7 gives the full variable domain: KAGVTQTPRYLIKTRGQQVTLSCSPISGHRSVSWYQQTPGQGLQFLFEYFSETQRNKGNFPGRFSGRQFSNSRSEMNVSTLELGDSALYLCASSPLGGLAGKFSYEQYFGPGTRLTVT.

The rearrangement uses TRBV9 and TRBJ2-5; 13 positions agree with TRBD2. Trimming took 5 bases from V and 5 from J; bases not matched to a gene: 6. CDR3 length equals 15 residues. Germline CDR1 reads SGDLS; CDR2 reads YYNGEE. The DNA of the CDR3 is TGTGCCAGCAGTGTGGGACTAGCGGGAAGTGAGACCCAGTACTTC. Translating it yields CASSVGLAGSETQYF.

V is TRBV5-4 and J is TRBJ2-5, with TRBD2 matching 10 bases. The CDR3 is 14 amino acids. Per germline, CDR1 SGHNT and CDR2 YYREEE (reference sequence). V was clipped by 5 bases and J by 3 bases; unmatched bases: 4. The CDR3 nucleotides are TGTGCCAGCAGTTTTCTAGCGGGGGAAGAGACCCAGTACTTC. This sequence encodes CASSFLAGEETQYF.

The chain carries TRBV9 and TRBJ1-6; tentatively, D is TRBD1 (5 bases). Trimming stripped 2 bases from V and 10 bases from J, with 13 bases between. CDR1 and CDR2 (germline): SGDLS, YYNGEE. The CDR3 contains 14 residues. The CDR3 nucleotides are TGTGCCAGCAGCGTTGAAGGGGTTCGCTCACCCCTCCACTTT. Its translation: CASSVEGVRSPLHF.

V is TRBV15 and J is TRBJ2-2, with 9 nucleotides matching TRBD1. This CDR3 has 16 residues. The germline V gene has CDR1 LNHNV and CDR2 YYDKDF (reference sequence). Trimming took 6 bases from V and 6 from J; bases not matched to a gene: 11. The CDR3 protein is CATRLTGGGLSGELFF. The CDR3 DNA follows: TGTGCCACCAGACTTACAGGGGGCGGGTTGTCCGGGGAGCTGTTTTTT.

The chain joins TRBV5-1 to TRBJ1-1; D possibly corresponds to TRBD1 (5 bases). The CDR3 spans 12 residues. V was pared by 7 bases and J by 7 bases, with 14 bases between. Per germline, CDR1 SGHRS and CDR2 YFSETQ. CDR3 bases: TGCGCCAGCTCCAACGGGGGGTATGAAGCTTTCTTT. Translated, it gives CASSNGGYEAFF.

V and J are TRBV5-6 and TRBJ2-7, with 10 nucleotides matching TRBD1. V trimming: 2 bases; J trimming: 6 bases; junction bases outside the gene matches: 2. CDR3 length equals 13 residues. Germline V gene data show CDR1 as SGHDT and CDR2 as YYEEEE. CDR3: CASSFWDRGEQYF. The CDR3 DNA is TGTGCCAGCAGCTTCTGGGACAGGGGCGAGCAGTACTTC.

The rearrangement links TRBV10-3 to TRBJ2-7, with 9 bases fitting TRBD2. The CDR3 runs to 14 residues. Germline V gene data show CDR1 as ENHRY and CDR2 as SYGVKD. The V segment lost 4 bases and the J segment 6 bases; nucleotides outside the gene matches: 7. Here the CDR3 DNA reads TGTGCCATCAGTGCGGTAGCGGGAGAAGGCGAGCAGTACTTC. Its protein product is CAISAVAGEGEQYF.

This clone was detected a few times. The chain couples TRBV6-5 to TRBJ1-1, with 8 bases aligning to TRBD1. The CDR3 contains 14 residues. Unmatched junction bases numbered 6, after V lost 2 bases and J lost 7 bases. Germline CDR1 reads MNHEY; CDR2 reads SVGAGI. CDR3 coding DNA: TGTGCCAGCAGTTACAGGCAGGGGGCCATTGAAGCTTTCTTT. Protein product: CASSYRQGAIEAFF.

The rearrangement links TRBV2 to TRBJ1-2; 11 nucleotides align to TRBD1. CDR1 SNHLY and CDR2 FYNNEI come from the germline V gene. Trimming at V came to 8 bases and at J to 0 bases, leaving 5 bases not matched to a gene. This CDR3 contains 15 residues. CDR3 coding DNA: TGTGCCAGCGGACAGGGGGCGATGACTAACTATGGCTACACCTTC. Amino acid sequence: CASGQGAMTNYGYTF.

The rearrangement links TRBV15 to TRBJ1-1; the D gene is possibly TRBD1 (5 bases). The germline V gene has CDR1 LNHNV and CDR2 YYDKDF (reference sequence). Trimming took 5 bases from V and 3 from J, leaving 16 bases between them. CDR3 length: 15 amino acids. CDR3: CATSFPAGGDTEAFF. The DNA of the CDR3 is TGTGCCACCAGCTTCCCGGCGGGGGGGGACACTGAAGCTTTCTTT. The variable domain in full, completed from reference TRBV15 and TRBJ1-1, reads DAMVIQNPRYQVTQFGKPVTLSCSQTLNHNVMYWYQQKSSQAPKLLFHYYDKDFNNEADTPDNFQSRRPNTSFCFLDIRSPGLGDTAMYLCATSFPAGGDTEAFFGQGTRLTVV.

The J gene is TRBJ1-6, the V gene TRBV6-5; tentatively, D is TRBD1 (5 bases). CDR1 and CDR2 from the germline V gene are MNHEY and SVGAGI. The CDR3 is 14 residues long. V lost 8 bases to trimming and J lost 4 bases, with 12 bases between them. CDR3 sequence reads: CASLEAGYNSPLHF. The CDR3 nucleotides are TGTGCCAGCCTCGAGGCAGGGTATAATTCACCCCTCCACTTT.

This sequence joins TRBV4-2 and TRBJ2-2, with 9 bases lining up with TRBD1. Germline V gene sequence: CDR1 LGHNA, CDR2 YNFKEQ. The CDR3 runs to 19 residues. The J segment lost 2 bases and the V segment lost 3 bases, leaving 13 bases of the junction unmatched. The CDR3 nucleotides are TGTGCCAGCAGCCAGGCCATGGGGGGACAGGGACAAAACACCGGGGAGCTGTTTTTT. Translating it yields CASSQAMGGQGQNTGELFF.

V and J are TRBV3-1 (or the pseudogene TRBV3-2) and TRBJ2-1; 8 bases line up with TRBD2. Germline V CDR1 and CDR2: LGHDT, YNNKEL (reference sequence). The V gene end was trimmed by 4 bases and the J gene end by 5 bases; junction bases not matched to a gene: 10. The CDR3 covers 16 residues. The CDR3 is CASSPGSGGPDNEQFF. Here the CDR3 DNA reads TGTGCCAGCAGCCCGGGGAGCGGGGGACCTGACAATGAGCAGTTCTTC.

This chain joins TRBV24-1 and TRBJ2-2; no clear D. With 0 bases removed from V and 0 bases from J, the gap between germline ends came to 7 bases. CDR1 KGHDR and CDR2 SFDVKD come from the germline V gene. This CDR3 is 16 amino acids long. The CDR3 DNA reads TGTGCCACCAGTGATTTGGGGCAGGCGAACACCGGGGAGCTGTTTTTT. Translating it yields CATSDLGQANTGELFF.

This rearrangement joins TRBV4-1 to TRBJ2-7, with D tentatively TRBD2 (5 bases). Germline loops: CDR1 MGHRA, CDR2 YSYEKL. Deletions cut 0 bases from V and 3 bases from J, with 12 bases between. This CDR3 is built from 15 residues. The CDR3 coding sequence is TGCGCCAGCAGCCAAGAAGCGGATATACGCTACGAGCAGTACTTC. It yields the protein CASSQEADIRYEQYF.

Concerning this clone itself: The same CDR3 also results from other DNA sequences found in this sample. The V and J genes are TRBV28 and TRBJ1-5, with a possible D match to TRBD1 (5 bases). CDR3 length: 12 residues. V was clipped by 4 bases and J by 7 bases, with 8 bases between them. Germline V gene data show CDR1 as MDHEN and CDR2 as SYDVKM. CDR3 sequence (DNA): TGTGCCAGCAGTTCAAGGGGACAGCCCCAGCATTTT. Amino acid sequence: CASSSRGQPQHF.

The V gene is TRBV7-9, the J gene TRBJ2-3; 8 nucleotides agree with TRBD1. J lost 2 bases, V lost 5 bases, and 6 bases had no gene match. From germline, CDR1 is SEHNR and CDR2 FQNEAQ (reference sequence). CDR3 size: 15 residues. The CDR3 here is CASSPGQGNTDTQYF. The DNA of the CDR3 is TGTGCCAGCAGCCCAGGACAGGGTAACACAGATACGCAGTATTTT.